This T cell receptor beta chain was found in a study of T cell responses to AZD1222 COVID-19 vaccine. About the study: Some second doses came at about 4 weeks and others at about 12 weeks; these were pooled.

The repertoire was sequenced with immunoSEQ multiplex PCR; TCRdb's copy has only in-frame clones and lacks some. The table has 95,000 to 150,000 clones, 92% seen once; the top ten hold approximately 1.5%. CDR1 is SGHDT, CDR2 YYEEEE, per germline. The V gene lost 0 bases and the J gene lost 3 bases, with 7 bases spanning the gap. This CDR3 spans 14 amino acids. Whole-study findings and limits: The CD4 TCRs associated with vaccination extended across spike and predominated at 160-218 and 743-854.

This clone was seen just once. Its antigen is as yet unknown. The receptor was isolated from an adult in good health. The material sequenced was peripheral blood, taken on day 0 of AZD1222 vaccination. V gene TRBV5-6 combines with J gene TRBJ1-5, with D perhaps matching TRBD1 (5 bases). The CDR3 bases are TGTGCCAGCAGCTTGGGACAGATCAATCAGCCCCAGCATTTT. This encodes CASSLGQINQPQHF.